This T cell receptor (beta chain) was identified during a study of identical twins. Findings of the study overall: An excess of low generation probability was shown by twin-shared out-of-frame alpha sequences. Zero-insertion analyses might be partly confounded by invariant T cells like MAIT and iNKT.

A universal primer site was incorporated via template switching, and the cDNA contained unique molecular identifiers. TCRdb re-called the 5' RACE reads through MiXCR, storing one row per CDR3 protein. The table shows some 710,000 distinct CDR3 sequences, with 6% to 6.5% occurring only once. The CDR3 is 13 residues long. Germline CDR1 is DFQATT and CDR2 is SNEGSKA (reference sequence). V dropped 0 bases and J dropped 5; count of bases not matched to a gene: 3. Healthy Caucasians were all of the donors. With respect to this clonotype: Its target is unknown.

The sequence derives from a man in his late teens or twenties in good health. The sequencing sample was made of naive T cells sorted from blood. The chain joins TRBV20-1 to TRBJ2-5, with TRBD2 matching 7 bases. The CDR3 loop reads CSARDNGRETQYF. CDR3 nucleotides: TGCAGTGCTAGAGATAACGGGAGGGAGACCCAGTACTTC.